Each of the 5 T cell receptor beta chains below was sequenced from the same sample in a study of blood T cell repertoires in COVID-19. Assay: immunoSEQ multiplex PCR; the TCRdb copy retains only in-frame clones and omits some. The data show 340,000 or so clones, approximately 86% seen once. Material for sequencing was PBMCs or T cells enriched from blood (not recorded which). These receptors came from a middle-aged woman with acute COVID-19.

V is TRBV20-1 and J is TRBJ2-5, with 8 bases matching TRBD2. With V trimmed by 3 bases and J by 5 bases, 8 bases remained unmatched. The CDR3 runs 14 residues. CDR1 is DFQATT, CDR2 SNEGSKA, per germline (reference sequence). CDR3 in amino acids: CSASETGGPETQYF. The DNA of the CDR3 is TGCAGTGCTAGTGAAACGGGAGGGCCTGAGACCCAGTACTTC.

The chain has TRBV3-1 (or the pseudogene TRBV3-2) and TRBJ2-4, with D unresolved. The CDR3 length is 13 residues. Trimming pared 0 bases from V and 6 bases from J, leaving 6 bases between. Germline-derived CDR1 and CDR2 are LGHDT and YNNKEL (reference sequence). The CDR3 DNA reads TGTGCCAGCAGCCAAGATTGGAGAAACATTCAGTACTTC. Translation gives CASSQDWRNIQYF.

This chain links TRBV15 with TRBJ2-2, with a weak D call TRBD1 (6 bases). The CDR3 extends over 15 amino acids. Germline values: CDR1 LNHNV, CDR2 YYDKDF (reference sequence). The V end was cut by 7 bases, the J end by 0 bases, with 12 bases between. In nucleotides, the CDR3 is TGTGCCACCAACCCAAGGACAGCGAACACCGGGGAGCTGTTTTTT. This translates into CATNPRTANTGELFF.

The rearrangement joins TRBV25-1 to TRBJ2-7; 9 positions agree with TRBD2. The CDR3 spans 16 residues. V lost 0 bases to trimming and J lost 1 base; unmatched junction nucleotides: 4. The germline gives CDR1 MGHDK, CDR2 SYGVNS. CDR3 loop: CASSEYGGGASYEQYF. The CDR3 coding sequence is TGTGCCAGCAGTGAATACGGCGGGGGGGCTTCCTACGAGCAGTACTTC.

The chain joins TRBV19 to TRBJ1-5; D is ambiguous. The CDR3 is made up of 13 amino acids. Germline assignment: CDR1 LNHDA and CDR2 SQIVND (reference sequence). Trimming removed 7 bases at V and 0 bases at J, with 7 bases between. CDR3 nucleotide sequence: TGTGCCAGTAACATGTATAGCAATCAGCCCCAGCATTTT. It is translated as CASNMYSNQPQHF. Full variable domain (missing parts from reference TRBV19 and TRBJ1-5): DGGITQSPKYLFRKEGQNVTLSCEQNLNHDAMYWYRQDPGQGLRLIYYSQIVNDFQKGDIAEGYSVSREKKESFPLTVTSAQKNPTAFYLCASNMYSNQPQHFGDGTRLSIL.